One and the same sample provided the 27 T cell receptor beta chains below, sequenced in a study of blood T cell repertoires in COVID-19. Some clones are missing from TCRdb's copy, which holds only in-frame ones; the method was immunoSEQ multiplex PCR. The data show about 250,000 clones, with roughly 84% seen just once and approximately 0.94% held by the top ten. Sequenced sample: peripheral blood. The receptors were gathered from a human donor with COVID-19, enrolled during active disease. The donor label of this sample is uncertain.

This chain joins TRBV27 and TRBJ2-3, with a possible D match to TRBD2 (5 bases). This CDR3 is 13 amino acids long. V lost 5 bases to trimming and J lost 6 bases, with 12 bases between them. Germline CDR1 and CDR2: MNHEY and SMNVEV (reference sequence). CDR3 region: CASSPDRRDTQYF. The DNA of the CDR3 is TGTGCCAGCAGTCCGGACCGGAGGGATACGCAGTATTTT.

The genes are TRBV10-3 and TRBJ2-7, with D tentatively TRBD2 (7 bases). Germline V CDR1 and CDR2: ENHRY, SYGVKD. V was clipped by 3 bases and J by 1 base, with 16 bases between them. CDR3 length: 16 residues. CDR3 coding DNA: TGTGCCATCAGTGAAGGGGGGGCGGGAAGGTCCTACGAGCAGTACTTC. It yields the protein CAISEGGAGRSYEQYF.

The genes are TRBV6-5 and TRBJ1-4, with D perhaps matching TRBD1 (6 bases). Per the germline V gene, CDR1 is MNHEY and CDR2 is SVGAGI. With 2 bases removed from V and 4 bases from J, the gap between germline ends came to 14 bases. CDR3 length: 16 amino acids. Here the CDR3 reads CASSYQIQGYNEKLFF. In DNA, the CDR3 is TGTGCCAGCAGTTACCAGATCCAGGGGTATAATGAAAAACTGTTTTTT.

The chain joins TRBV18 to TRBJ1-4; no reliable D call. Germline V gene data show CDR1 as KGHSH and CDR2 as LQKENI. Between the trimmed V and J ends, which lost 3 bases and 3 bases, there was a span of 11 bases. The CDR3 totals 15 residues. The CDR3 loop reads CASSPDPGPNEKLFF. As DNA, the CDR3 is TGTGCCAGCTCACCTGATCCGGGTCCTAATGAAAAACTGTTTTTT.

The chain's CDR3 is CASSYGQESSYEQYF. DNA for the CDR3: TGTGCCAGCAGCTACGGACAGGAGAGCTCCTACGAGCAGTACTTC. J is TRBJ2-7 and V is TRBV3-1 (or the pseudogene TRBV3-2); the match to TRBD1 covers 7 bases. V lost 5 bases and J lost 0; bases outside the gene matches: 7. Germline lookup yields CDR1 LGHDT and CDR2 YNNKEL (reference sequence). The CDR3 is 15 residues long.

V is TRBV29-1 and J is TRBJ2-2; a weak D match, TRBD1 (5 bases). The CDR3 is made up of 11 amino acids. The ends were cut back, 5 bases at V and 7 bases at J, with 8 bases in the middle. Germline CDR1 and CDR2: SQVTM and ANQGSEA. The DNA for the CDR3 is TGCAGCGTTACGCAGGGCGGGGAGCTGTTTTTT. The encoded protein is CSVTQGGELFF.

Comment on this clone: An end of the junction does not agree with germline; a read error may underlie this. The CDR3 DNA follows: TGTGCCAGTAGTAATCAAGGGCTAGCGGGCACCTGGGAGCTGTTTTTT. It yields the protein CASSNQGLAGTWELFF. This rearrangement joins TRBV19 to TRBJ2-2, with TRBD2 matching 8 bases. Germline assignment: CDR1 LNHDA and CDR2 SQIVND (reference sequence). CDR3 length: 16 amino acids.

This chain links TRBV18 with TRBJ2-7; no clear D. Deletions cut 1 base from V and 5 bases from J, with 9 bases between. The CDR3 length is 13 residues. Germline CDR1 is KGHSH and CDR2 is LQKENI. The CDR3 protein is CASSPHNRDEQYF. The CDR3 DNA reads TGTGCCAGCTCACCACACAACCGGGACGAGCAGTACTTC.

The chain joins TRBV7-8 to TRBJ2-7, with TRBD1 matching over 8 bases. From germline, CDR1 is SGHVS and CDR2 FQNEAQ. The CDR3 is 15 residues long. Losses at the gene ends were 6 bases for V and 0 bases for J; bases not matched to a gene: 7. The CDR3 sequence: CASSDRGLSSYEQYF. In DNA, the CDR3 is TGTGCCAGCAGTGACAGGGGCCTGAGCTCCTACGAGCAGTACTTC.

V is TRBV5-8 and J is TRBJ1-3; unclear D gene. The germline gives CDR1 SGHTS, CDR2 YDEGEE. The ends were cut back, 2 bases at V and 3 bases at J, with 12 bases in the middle. The CDR3 length is 15 residues. The CDR3 reads CASSFGAVRGNTIYF. The CDR3 DNA reads TGTGCCAGCAGCTTCGGAGCCGTCCGTGGAAACACCATATATTTT.

Notes on this clone: Other DNA sequences within the sample encode an identical CDR3. The chain carries TRBV6-5 and TRBJ2-7; 7 nucleotides line up with TRBD1. CDR1 and CDR2 (germline): MNHEY, SVGAGI. The length of the CDR3 is 13 residues. The trim removed 6 bases at V and 2 bases at J, leaving 4 bases unmatched. In DNA form, the CDR3 reads TGTGCCAGCAGCCGGGACAGAGCCTACGAGCAGTACTTC. It translates to CASSRDRAYEQYF.

This clone was seen a single time. The rearrangement uses TRBV7-2 and TRBJ2-1, with 9 bases fitting TRBD2. Germline CDR1 and CDR2: SGHTA and FQGNSA. The V gene end was trimmed by 5 bases and the J gene end by 3 bases; junction bases not matched to a gene: 5. This CDR3 has 15 residues. The CDR3 reads CASSPDSGSYNEQFF. In DNA form, the CDR3 reads TGTGCCAGCAGCCCGGATAGCGGGAGCTACAATGAGCAGTTCTTC.

The CDR3 here is CASSRGQGRETQYF. CDR3 in DNA: TGTGCCAGCAGCCGCGGACAGGGGAGAGAGACCCAGTACTTC. The chain employs TRBV3-1 (or the pseudogene TRBV3-2) and TRBJ2-5; 9 positions match TRBD1. This CDR3 is built from 14 residues. V shed 4 bases and J 4 bases; nucleotides not matched to a gene: 4. From germline, CDR1 is LGHDT and CDR2 YNNKEL (reference sequence).

V and J are TRBV29-1 and TRBJ1-1; 8 bases are shared with TRBD1. The V gene's germline CDR1 is SQVTM and CDR2 ANQGSEA. The CDR3 totals 12 residues. With V trimmed by 8 bases and J by 4 bases, 6 bases remained unmatched. CDR3 DNA sequence: TGCAGCTTGGACAGGGTCGGCACTGAAGCTTTCTTT. This translates into CSLDRVGTEAFF.

This clone occurred once. The chain recombines TRBV5-1 with TRBJ1-1; the D gene is possibly TRBD1 (5 bases). Looked up from germline, CDR1 is SGHRS and CDR2 is YFSETQ. This CDR3 has 14 amino acids. V was cut by 3 bases and J by 1 base, with 10 bases left in between. The CDR3 bases are TGCGCCAGCAGCTGGAAACAGGCGAACACTGAAGCTTTCTTT. Protein sequence: CASSWKQANTEAFF.

The J gene is TRBJ1-5, the V gene TRBV28, with TRBD1 as a possible D gene (6 bases). The V end was cut by 6 bases, the J end by 2 bases, with 14 bases between. The CDR3 is 15 residues long. Germline V gene data show CDR1 as MDHEN and CDR2 as SYDVKM. The CDR3 sequence: CASRRRQVGNQPQHF. DNA for the CDR3: TGTGCCAGCAGACGGAGACAGGTTGGCAATCAGCCCCAGCATTTT.

The J gene is TRBJ2-2, the V gene TRBV6-2 or TRBV6-3; 8 positions agree with TRBD2. There are 16 residues in the CDR3. V trimming: 6 bases; J trimming: 6 bases; junction bases outside the gene matches: 12. Germline V gene lookup returns CDR1 MNHEY and CDR2 SVGEGT. The CDR3 region is CASSFPGRERAGELFF. CDR3 nucleotide sequence: TGTGCCAGCAGCTTCCCCGGGAGGGAGAGGGCCGGGGAGCTGTTTTTT.

V usage is TRBV28 and J usage is TRBJ2-7; 8 bases match TRBD1. Germline loops: CDR1 MDHEN, CDR2 SYDVKM. The trim removed 6 bases at V and 5 bases at J, leaving 12 bases unmatched. This CDR3 contains 15 residues. In nucleotides, the CDR3 is TGTGCCAGCAGACCAACCGGGACAGGAGTAAACGAGCAGTACTTC. Its translation: CASRPTGTGVNEQYF.

This clone was detected only a few times. J is TRBJ1-3 and V is TRBV6-5; D is possibly TRBD1 (6 bases). The CDR3 contains 14 residues. Trimming stripped 7 bases from V and 0 bases from J, with 10 bases between. Germline CDR1 is MNHEY and CDR2 is SVGAGI. This CDR3 reads CASKQGRSGNTIYF. CDR3 nucleotides: TGTGCCAGCAAACAGGGCCGCTCTGGAAACACCATATATTTT.

This chain joins TRBV7-9 and TRBJ1-2; possibly TRBD1 for D (5 bases). V was shortened by 2 bases and J by 7 bases, with 14 bases between the two germline ends. Looked up from germline, CDR1 is SEHNR and CDR2 is FQNEAQ (reference sequence). This CDR3 spans 14 amino acids. The CDR3 spells CASSLISRQPGYTF. The DNA of the CDR3 is TGTGCCAGCAGCTTAATTTCGCGACAGCCTGGCTACACCTTC.

The chain employs TRBV7-2 and TRBJ1-6, with TRBD1 as a possible D gene (5 bases). This CDR3 is built from 16 residues. Germline V CDR1 and CDR2: SGHTA, FQGNSA. Trimming left V 0 bases short and J 7 bases short, with 13 bases between. The DNA for the CDR3 is TGTGCCAGCAGCTTAGCTAAGGGGTCTAGAAATTCACCCCTCCACTTT. This gives the protein CASSLAKGSRNSPLHF.

The J gene is TRBJ1-1, the V gene TRBV3-1 (or the pseudogene TRBV3-2); 9 nucleotides align to TRBD1. V dropped 4 bases and J dropped 4; count of bases not matched to a gene: 7. CDR3 length: 15 residues. CDR1 LGHDT and CDR2 YNNKEL come from the germline V gene (reference sequence). DNA for the CDR3: TGTGCCAGCAGCCCCACCGGGACAGGGTTCACTGAAGCTTTCTTT. Encoded protein: CASSPTGTGFTEAFF.

V usage is TRBV19 and J usage is TRBJ1-4; D might be TRBD1 (6 bases). This CDR3 is built from 13 residues. The germline CDR1 and CDR2 sequences are LNHDA and SQIVND (reference sequence). With 3 bases removed from V and 8 bases from J, the gap between germline ends came to 10 bases. In DNA, the CDR3 is TGTGCCAGTAGTATCGTGAGGGGGGAAAAACTGTTTTTT. Its protein product is CASSIVRGEKLFF. Using reference TRBV19 and TRBJ1-4 for the parts outside the CDR3, the full variable domain is DGGITQSPKYLFRKEGQNVTLSCEQNLNHDAMYWYRQDPGQGLRLIYYSQIVNDFQKGDIAEGYSVSREKKESFPLTVTSAQKNPTAFYLCASSIVRGEKLFFGSGTQLSVL.

J is TRBJ1-5 and V is TRBV25-1, with TRBD1 as a possible D gene (5 bases). CDR1 and CDR2 (germline): MGHDK, SYGVNS. This CDR3 region has 13 residues. Trimming took 3 bases from V and 5 from J, leaving 8 bases between them. The CDR3 nucleotides are TGTGCCAGCAGTGACAGGGTTGATCAGCCCCAGCATTTT. As protein: CASSDRVDQPQHF.

This chain uses TRBV7-8 with TRBJ1-4, with 9 bases aligning to TRBD1. Germline V lookup: CDR1 SGHVS, CDR2 FQNEAQ. Trimming took 1 base from V and 8 from J; bases not matched to a gene: 11. This CDR3 contains 17 residues. The CDR3 nucleotides are TGTGCCAGCAGCTTAGTTGATACAGGGGGCGAAGGGGAAAAACTGTTTTTT. Translated, it gives CASSLVDTGGEGEKLFF.

The count of this clone is one. V is TRBV6-5 and J is TRBJ2-7; D gene ambiguous. The CDR3 sequence is 14 residues long. Trimming removed 6 bases at V and 4 bases at J, with 16 bases between. Germline values: CDR1 MNHEY, CDR2 SVGAGI. CDR3 loop: CASRKPNPPYEQYF. DNA for the CDR3: TGTGCCAGCAGGAAGCCAAACCCTCCTTACGAGCAGTACTTC.

The rearrangement links TRBV4-3 to TRBJ1-1; no reliable D call. Trimming stripped 4 bases from V and 1 base from J, with 13 bases between. The CDR3 is 15 residues long. CDR1 LGHNA and CDR2 YSLEER come from the germline V gene. The CDR3 loop reads CASSPLVGGNTEAFF. CDR3 sequence (DNA): TGCGCCAGCAGCCCCCTAGTTGGCGGGAACACTGAAGCTTTCTTT.